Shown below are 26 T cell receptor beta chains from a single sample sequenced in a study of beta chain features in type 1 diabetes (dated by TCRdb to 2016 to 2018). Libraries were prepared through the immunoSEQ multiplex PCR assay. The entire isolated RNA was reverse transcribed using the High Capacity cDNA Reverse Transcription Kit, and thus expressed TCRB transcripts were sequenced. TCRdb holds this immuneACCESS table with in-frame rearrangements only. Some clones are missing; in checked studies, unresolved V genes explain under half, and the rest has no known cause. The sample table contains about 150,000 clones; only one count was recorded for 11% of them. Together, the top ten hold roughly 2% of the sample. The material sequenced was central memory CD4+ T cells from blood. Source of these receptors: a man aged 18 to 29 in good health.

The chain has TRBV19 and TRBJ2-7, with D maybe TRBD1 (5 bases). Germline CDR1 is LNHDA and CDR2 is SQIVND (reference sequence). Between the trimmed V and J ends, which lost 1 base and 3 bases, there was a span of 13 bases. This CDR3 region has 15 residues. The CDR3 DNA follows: TGTGCCAGTAGTATAGCTTTACAGGAGATCTACGAGCAGTACTTC. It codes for CASSIALQEIYEQYF. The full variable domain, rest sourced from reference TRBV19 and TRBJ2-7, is DGGITQSPKYLFRKEGQNVTLSCEQNLNHDAMYWYRQDPGQGLRLIYYSQIVNDFQKGDIAEGYSVSREKKESFPLTVTSAQKNPTAFYLCASSIALQEIYEQYFGPGTRLTVT.

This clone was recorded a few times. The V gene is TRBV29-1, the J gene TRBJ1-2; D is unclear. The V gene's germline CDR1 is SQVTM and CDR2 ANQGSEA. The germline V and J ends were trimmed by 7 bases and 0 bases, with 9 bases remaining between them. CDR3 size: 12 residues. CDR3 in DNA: TGCAGCGCCGAGTGGCCTAACTATGGCTACACCTTC. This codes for CSAEWPNYGYTF.

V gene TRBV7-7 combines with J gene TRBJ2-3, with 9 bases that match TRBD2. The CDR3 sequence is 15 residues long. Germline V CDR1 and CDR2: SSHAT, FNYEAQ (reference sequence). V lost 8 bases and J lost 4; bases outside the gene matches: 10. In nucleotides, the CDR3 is TGTGCCAGCTACGGTAGGAGCGGGAGGTCAGATACGCAGTATTTT. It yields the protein CASYGRSGRSDTQYF.

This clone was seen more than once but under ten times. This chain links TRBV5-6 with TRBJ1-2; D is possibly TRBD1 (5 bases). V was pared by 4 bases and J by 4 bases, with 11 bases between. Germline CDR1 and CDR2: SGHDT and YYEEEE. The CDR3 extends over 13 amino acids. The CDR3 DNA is TGTGCCAGCAGCACGGGGACGGCCTATGGCTACACCTTC. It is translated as CASSTGTAYGYTF.

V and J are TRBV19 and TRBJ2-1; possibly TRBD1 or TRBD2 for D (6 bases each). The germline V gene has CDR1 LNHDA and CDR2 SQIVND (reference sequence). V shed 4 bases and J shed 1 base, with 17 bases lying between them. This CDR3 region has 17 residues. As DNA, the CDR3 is TGTGCCAGTAGTAGACTAGGTGGCAGGGGATCCTACAATGAGCAGTTCTTC. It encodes CASSRLGGRGSYNEQFF.

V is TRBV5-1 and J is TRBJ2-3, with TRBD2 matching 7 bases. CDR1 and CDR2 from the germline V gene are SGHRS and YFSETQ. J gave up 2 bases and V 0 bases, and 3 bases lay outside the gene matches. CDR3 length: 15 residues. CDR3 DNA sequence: TGCGCCAGCAGCTTGGCTAGCGGACACACAGATACGCAGTATTTT. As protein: CASSLASGHTDTQYF.

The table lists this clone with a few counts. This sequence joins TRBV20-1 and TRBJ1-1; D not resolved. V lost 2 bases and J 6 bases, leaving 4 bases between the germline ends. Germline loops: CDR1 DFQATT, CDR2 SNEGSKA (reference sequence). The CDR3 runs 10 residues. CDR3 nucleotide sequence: TGCAGTGCTAGAAGATCTGAAGCTTTCTTT. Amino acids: CSARRSEAFF.

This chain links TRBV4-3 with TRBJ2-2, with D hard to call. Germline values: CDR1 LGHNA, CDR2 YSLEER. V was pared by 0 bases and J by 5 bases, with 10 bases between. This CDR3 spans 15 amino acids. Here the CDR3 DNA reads TGCGCCAGCAGCCAAGAAGCGACTGGTACCGGGGAGCTGTTTTTT. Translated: CASSQEATGTGELFF.

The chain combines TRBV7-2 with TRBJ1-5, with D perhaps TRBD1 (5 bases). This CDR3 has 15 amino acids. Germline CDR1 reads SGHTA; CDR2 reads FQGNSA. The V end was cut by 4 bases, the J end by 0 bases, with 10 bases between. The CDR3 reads CASSSGHYSNQPQHF. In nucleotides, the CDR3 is TGTGCCAGCAGCTCAGGACATTATAGCAATCAGCCCCAGCATTTT. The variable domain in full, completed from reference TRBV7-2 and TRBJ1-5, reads GAGVSQSPSNKVTEKGKDVELRCDPISGHTALYWYRQSLGQGLEFLIYFQGNSAPDKSGLPSDRFSAERTGGSVSTLTIQRTQQEDSAVYLCASSSGHYSNQPQHFGDGTRLSIL.

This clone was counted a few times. The CDR3 region is CASSLSRAVNSPLHF. The CDR3 DNA sequence: TGTGCCAGCAGCTTAAGTAGGGCCGTGAATTCACCCCTCCACTTT. The chain couples TRBV5-4 to TRBJ1-6; D is unclear. The CDR3 runs 15 residues. Per the germline V gene, CDR1 is SGHNT and CDR2 is YYREEE (reference sequence). With 2 bases removed from V and 7 bases from J, the gap between germline ends came to 13 bases. Looking up the rest from reference TRBV5-4 and TRBJ1-6 gives the full variable domain: ETGVTQSPTHLIKTRGQQVTLRCSSQSGHNTVSWYQQALGQGPQFIFQYYREEENGRGNFPPRFSGLQFPNYSSELNVNALELDDSALYLCASSLSRAVNSPLHFGNGTRLTVT.

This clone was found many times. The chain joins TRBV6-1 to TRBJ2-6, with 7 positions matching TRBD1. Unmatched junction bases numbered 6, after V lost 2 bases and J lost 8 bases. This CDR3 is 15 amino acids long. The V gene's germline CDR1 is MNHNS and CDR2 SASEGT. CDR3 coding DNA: TGTGCCAGCAGTGAAACAAGACAGGGAACCAACGTCCTGACTTTC. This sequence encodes CASSETRQGTNVLTF.

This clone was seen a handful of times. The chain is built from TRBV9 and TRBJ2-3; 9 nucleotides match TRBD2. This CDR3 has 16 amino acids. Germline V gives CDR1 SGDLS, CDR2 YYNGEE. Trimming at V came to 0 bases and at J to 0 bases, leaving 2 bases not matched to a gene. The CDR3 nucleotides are TGTGCCAGCAGCGTAGAAGGACTAGCGAGCACAGATACGCAGTATTTT. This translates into CASSVEGLASTDTQYF.

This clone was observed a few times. CDR3 DNA: TGTGCCAGCAGCCCGAGCCCGGGGACTAGCGGGAGGCTAAACAATGAGCAGTTCTTC. Amino acids: CASSPSPGTSGRLNNEQFF. V gene TRBV7-2 combines with J gene TRBJ2-1; 15 bases map to TRBD2. The CDR3 totals 19 residues. Germline CDR1 SGHTA, CDR2 FQGNSA. V dropped 5 bases and J dropped 5; count of bases not matched to a gene: 13.

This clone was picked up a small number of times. CDR3 protein: CSVLKDRSGANVLTF. The CDR3 coding sequence is TGCAGCGTTTTGAAAGACAGATCTGGGGCCAACGTCCTGACTTTC. The chain carries TRBV29-1 and TRBJ2-6, with D possibly matching TRBD1 (5 bases). CDR3 length equals 15 residues. The ends were cut back, 5 bases at V and 1 base at J, with 12 bases in the middle. CDR1 SQVTM and CDR2 ANQGSEA come from the germline V gene.

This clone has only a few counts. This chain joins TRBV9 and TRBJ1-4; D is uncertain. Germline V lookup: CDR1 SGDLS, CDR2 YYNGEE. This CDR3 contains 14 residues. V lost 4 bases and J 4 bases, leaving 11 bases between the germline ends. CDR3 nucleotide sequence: TGTGCCAGCAGCCACTCGGGCTTTAATGAAAAACTGTTTTTT. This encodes CASSHSGFNEKLFF.

CDR3 bases: TGTGCCAGCAGCTTCACGCCCTCCGATGGCTACACCTTC. Translated: CASSFTPSDGYTF. The chain has TRBV7-2 and TRBJ1-2, with D unclear. Germline V gene sequence: CDR1 SGHTA, CDR2 FQGNSA. Trimming removed 3 bases at V and 6 bases at J, with 11 bases between. The CDR3 has 13 amino acids.

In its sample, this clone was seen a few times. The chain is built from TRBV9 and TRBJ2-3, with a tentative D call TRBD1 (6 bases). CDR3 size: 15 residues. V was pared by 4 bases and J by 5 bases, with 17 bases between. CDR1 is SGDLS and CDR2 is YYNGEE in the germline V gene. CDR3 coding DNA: TGTGCCAGCAGCTCCAACCCAGGGGTGATAGATACGCAGTATTTT. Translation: CASSSNPGVIDTQYF.

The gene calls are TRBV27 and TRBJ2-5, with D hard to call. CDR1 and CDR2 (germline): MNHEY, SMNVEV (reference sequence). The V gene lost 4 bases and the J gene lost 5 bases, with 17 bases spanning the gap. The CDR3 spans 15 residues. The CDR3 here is CASSSAYMSMETQYF. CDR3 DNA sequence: TGTGCCAGCAGTTCAGCGTACATGAGTATGGAGACCCAGTACTTC.

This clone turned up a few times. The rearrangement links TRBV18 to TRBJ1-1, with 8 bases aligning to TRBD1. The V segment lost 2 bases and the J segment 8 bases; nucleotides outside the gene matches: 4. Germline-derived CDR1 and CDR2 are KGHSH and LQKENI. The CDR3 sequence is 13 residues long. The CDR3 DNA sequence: TGTGCCAGCTCACCAGGGACAGGACGGGAAGCTTTCTTT. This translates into CASSPGTGREAFF.

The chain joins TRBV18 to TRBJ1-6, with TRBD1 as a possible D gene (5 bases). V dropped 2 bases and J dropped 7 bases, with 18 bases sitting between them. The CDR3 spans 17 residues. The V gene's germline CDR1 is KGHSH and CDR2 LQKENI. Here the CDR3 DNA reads TGTGCCAGCTCACCATCTTCGTCCGGGACGGGGAATTCACCCCTCCACTTT. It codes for CASSPSSSGTGNSPLHF.

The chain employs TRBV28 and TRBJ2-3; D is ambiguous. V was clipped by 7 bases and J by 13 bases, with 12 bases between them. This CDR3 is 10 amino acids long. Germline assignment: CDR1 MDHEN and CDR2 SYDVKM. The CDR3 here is CASIGVREYF. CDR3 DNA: TGTGCCAGCATTGGGGTTAGGGAGTATTTT.

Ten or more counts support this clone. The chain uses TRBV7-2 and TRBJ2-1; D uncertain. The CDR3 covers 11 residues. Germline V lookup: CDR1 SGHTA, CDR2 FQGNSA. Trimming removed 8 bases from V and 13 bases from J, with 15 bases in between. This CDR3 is CASGQGVYQFF. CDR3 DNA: TGTGCCAGCGGGCAAGGTGTTTATCAGTTCTTC.

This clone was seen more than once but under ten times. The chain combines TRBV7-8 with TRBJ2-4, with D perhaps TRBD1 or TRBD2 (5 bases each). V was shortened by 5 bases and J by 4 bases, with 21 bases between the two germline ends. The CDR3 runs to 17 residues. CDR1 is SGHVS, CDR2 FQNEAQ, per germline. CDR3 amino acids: CASSRSWGSVSKNIQYF. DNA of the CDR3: TGTGCCAGCAGCCGAAGTTGGGGGAGTGTTTCGAAAAACATTCAGTACTTC.

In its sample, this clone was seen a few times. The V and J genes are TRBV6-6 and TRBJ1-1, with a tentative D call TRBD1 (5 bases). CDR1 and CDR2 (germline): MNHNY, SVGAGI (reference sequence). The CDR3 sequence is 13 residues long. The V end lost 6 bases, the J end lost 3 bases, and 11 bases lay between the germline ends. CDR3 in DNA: TGTGCCAGCAGCCCCCGACAGCACACTGAAGCTTTCTTT. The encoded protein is CASSPRQHTEAFF.

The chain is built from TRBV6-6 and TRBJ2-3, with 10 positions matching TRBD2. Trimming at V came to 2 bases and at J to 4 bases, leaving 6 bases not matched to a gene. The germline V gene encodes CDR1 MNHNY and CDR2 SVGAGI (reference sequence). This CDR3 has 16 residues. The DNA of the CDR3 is TGTGCCAGCAGTTACGCAGCGGGAGGGATGTCAGATACGCAGTATTTT. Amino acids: CASSYAAGGMSDTQYF.

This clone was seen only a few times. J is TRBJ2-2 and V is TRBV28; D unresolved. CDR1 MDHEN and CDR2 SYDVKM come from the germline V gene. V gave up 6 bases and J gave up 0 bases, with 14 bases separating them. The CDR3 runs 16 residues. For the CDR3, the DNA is TGTGCCAGCAGACTCTTGGCCACCTCGAACACCGGGGAGCTGTTTTTT. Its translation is CASRLLATSNTGELFF.